Listed below are T cell receptor beta chains from one sample, sequenced in a study of T cells in Graves' hyperthyroidism and ophthalmopathy. TCRdb re-derived calls from the multiplex PCR reads in MiXCR, one entry per CDR3 protein. The sample shows 250,000 or so distinct CDR3 sequences, roughly 15% of them seen only once. Sequencing was done on a sample of blood. Receptors originate from a woman aged 45-60 years with Graves' hyperthyroidism that later progressed to Graves' ophthalmopathy. The CDR3 runs from the conserved cysteine through the conserved F or W. Fields, in order: J gene, clone size, V gene, D gene, CDR3 protein, CDR3 DNA. The D gene is left open where the match is weak. Clone size is stated in some rows and not others, as once, few, many or a class when expanded.

TRBJ2-7 | NA | TRBV20-1 | TRBD1 | CSGREQGAVSYEQYF | TGCAGTGGAAGGGAACAGGGGGCGGTATCCTACGAGCAGTACTTC
TRBJ1-2 | many | TRBV20-1 | NA | CSAREFRTEAYGYTF | TGCAGTGCTAGGGAGTTTCGGACAGAAGCATATGGCTACACCTTC
TRBJ1-2 | NA | TRBV15 | TRBD1 | CATSVSVTGVGYTF | TGTGCCACCAGCGTCTCCGTCACAGGGGTGGGCTACACCTTC
TRBJ2-2 | many | TRBV7-9 | TRBD1 | CASSPRTGGPTNTGELFF | TGTGCCAGCAGCCCTAGGACAGGAGGACCCACGAACACCGGGGAGCTGTTTTTT
TRBJ1-1 | few | TRBV30 | NA | CAWSPRGRGPTEAFF | TGTGCCTGGAGTCCCCGCGGGCGGGGCCCCACTGAAGCTTTCTTT
TRBJ2-2 | NA | TRBV6-2/TRBV6-3 | TRBD2 | CASSYSGLADYGELFF | TGTGCCAGCAGTTACTCGGGGCTAGCGGATTACGGGGAGCTGTTTTTT
TRBJ2-1 | many | TRBV10-3 | NA | CAISEAGESEQFF | TGTGCCATCAGTGAGGCAGGCGAGAGTGAGCAGTTCTTC
TRBJ1-6 | many | TRBV2 | NA | CASKGRAMDSPLHF | TGTGCCAGCAAGGGCCGGGCCATGGATTCACCCCTCCACTTT
TRBJ1-5 | many | TRBV28 | NA | CASSLSPGRRDQPQHF | TGTGCCAGCAGTTTATCTCCGGGCCGACGAGATCAGCCCCAGCATTTT
TRBJ1-1 | many | TRBV12-3/TRBV12-4 | NA | CASSETGTEAFF | TGTGCCAGCAGTGAGACGGGGACTGAAGCTTTCTTT
TRBJ2-2 | many | TRBV18 | NA | CASSLIPGHTNTGELFF | TGTGCCAGCTCACTAATACCGGGACACACGAACACCGGGGAGCTGTTTTTT
TRBJ1-1 | NA | TRBV7-9 | NA | CASSLEELTEAFF | TGTGCCAGCAGCTTAGAGGAGCTCACTGAAGCTTTCTTT
TRBJ1-4 | NA | TRBV4-2 | NA | CASSQVREKLFF | TGTGCCAGCAGCCAAGTAAGGGAAAAACTGTTTTTT
TRBJ2-4 | many | TRBV20-1 | NA | CSASDGPIQYF | TGCAGTGCTTCTGACGGCCCGATTCAGTACTTC
TRBJ1-1 | NA | TRBV15 | TRBD1 | CATSRREGAATEAFF | TGTGCCACCAGCCGACGTGAGGGGGCCGCCACTGAAGCTTTCTTT
TRBJ2-2 | NA | TRBV4-1 | NA | CASSPGMGTGELFF | TGCGCCAGCAGCCCCGGGATGGGGACCGGGGAGCTGTTTTTT
TRBJ1-2 | NA | TRBV9 | NA | CASSVEGNDYGYTF | TGTGCCAGCAGCGTAGAGGGTAATGACTATGGCTACACCTTC
TRBJ2-3 | many | TRBV28 | TRBD2 | CASGLAGDTDTQYF | TGTGCCAGCGGGTTAGCGGGAGATACAGATACGCAGTATTTT
TRBJ2-1 | NA | TRBV10-3 | TRBD2 | CAISEPGTSGRAENEQFF | TGTGCCATCAGTGAGCCCGGGACTAGCGGGAGGGCAGAGAATGAGCAGTTCTTC
TRBJ1-2 | many | TRBV20-1 | TRBD1 | CSASEQGSGYGYTF | TGCAGTGCTAGTGAACAGGGGAGTGGCTATGGCTACACCTTC
TRBJ2-1 | NA | TRBV7-9 | TRBD2 | CASRSGEGSSYNEQFF | TGTGCCAGCAGGTCCGGGGAGGGAAGCTCCTACAATGAGCAGTTCTTC
TRBJ2-7 | many | TRBV20-1 | NA | CSSTERRATYEQYF | TGCAGTTCAACGGAAAGGAGGGCTACCTACGAGCAGTACTTC
TRBJ1-6 | NA | TRBV6-5 | TRBD1 | CASSYRTGELPLHF | TGTGCCAGCAGTTACCGCACAGGGGAATTACCCCTCCACTTT
TRBJ1-3 | NA | TRBV28 | NA | CASSSGLSSGNTIYF | TGTGCCAGCAGTTCAGGGCTTTCCTCTGGAAACACCATATATTTT
TRBJ1-6 | many | TRBV30 | NA | CAWSVRSSAFYNSPLHF | TGTGCCTGGAGTGTACGATCATCTGCGTTTTATAATTCACCCCTCCACTTT
TRBJ2-1 | many | TRBV5-1 | TRBD2 | CASSPLAGRGNEQFF | TGCGCCAGCAGCCCTCTAGCGGGACGGGGCAATGAGCAGTTCTTC
TRBJ2-7 | many | TRBV7-2 | TRBD2 | CASSLASGRANEQYF | TGTGCCAGCAGCCTGGCTAGCGGGAGGGCCAACGAGCAGTACTTC
TRBJ2-7 | many | TRBV5-6 | NA | CASSFETRTNEQYF | TGTGCCAGCAGTTTCGAGACTCGTACGAACGAGCAGTACTTC
TRBJ2-1 | few | TRBV5-1 | TRBD2 | CASSLGAGVFLAGALNEQFF | TGCGCCAGCAGCTTGGGGGCAGGAGTGTTTCTAGCGGGGGCCCTCAATGAGCAGTTCTTC
TRBJ2-5 | many | TRBV6-9 | TRBD1 | CASTLISGQAQETQYF | TGTGCCAGCACCCTTATTTCCGGACAGGCCCAAGAGACCCAGTACTTC
TRBJ1-4 | many | TRBV7-8 | TRBD1 | CASSTSRQGTNEKLFF | TGTGCCAGCAGCACCTCCCGACAGGGGACTAATGAAAAACTGTTTTTT
TRBJ2-7 | few | TRBV18 | NA | CASSPGQNEQYF | TGTGCCAGCTCACCGGGGCAGAACGAGCAGTACTTC
TRBJ2-1 | few | TRBV27 | TRBD2 | CASRLRVREVHNEQFF | TGTGCCAGCAGACTACGGGTGCGGGAGGTTCACAATGAGCAGTTCTTC
TRBJ2-3 | many | TRBV29-1 | NA | CSVRPQGTDTQYF | TGCAGCGTTCGGCCTCAAGGAACAGATACGCAGTATTTT
TRBJ2-7 | once | TRBV7-9 | NA | CASSPRYEQYF | TGTGCCAGCAGCCCCCGGTACGAGCAGTACTTC
TRBJ2-7 | many | TRBV10-3 | NA | CAISLLRGEQYF | TGTGCCATCAGCCTACTCAGGGGCGAGCAGTACTTC
TRBJ2-5 | NA | TRBV7-2 | TRBD2 | CASSFAGGPRETQYF | TGTGCCAGCAGCTTTGCGGGAGGGCCGAGAGAGACCCAGTACTTC
TRBJ1-3 | NA | TRBV28 | NA | CASRFTGRGSTIYF | TGTGCCAGCAGGTTCACAGGCAGGGGAAGCACCATATATTTT
TRBJ2-7 | many | TRBV28 | NA | CASSFGWGRSSYEQYF | TGTGCCAGCAGTTTTGGGTGGGGGCGAAGTTCCTACGAGCAGTACTTC
TRBJ2-2 | many | TRBV7-3 | NA | CASSLNGPGNTGELFF | TGTGCCAGCAGCTTAAATGGCCCGGGGAACACCGGGGAGCTGTTTTTT
TRBJ2-2 | many | TRBV5-1 | TRBD2 | CASMTLADTGELFF | TGCGCCAGCATGACTCTAGCGGACACCGGGGAGCTGTTTTTT
TRBJ1-1 | many | TRBV20-1 | NA | CSARIDEAFF | TGCAGTGCCCGGATTGATGAAGCTTTCTTT
TRBJ1-2 | many | TRBV20-1 | TRBD1 | CSAPSSGTVYGYTF | TGCAGTGCCCCTTCCTCCGGGACAGTCTATGGCTACACCTTC
TRBJ1-2 | many | TRBV12-3/TRBV12-4 | NA | CASSPGRPHYGYTF | TGTGCCAGCAGTCCCGGGCGGCCCCACTATGGCTACACCTTC
TRBJ1-6 | NA | TRBV6-1 | NA | CASSEVLRSFPLHF | TGTGCCAGCAGTGAAGTTCTAAGGTCCTTCCCCCTCCACTTT